One and the same sample provided the 31 T cell receptor beta chains below, sequenced in a study of T-cell memory formation after mild COVID-19. TCRdb ran MiXCR on the 5' RACE reads and lists one entry per CDR3 protein. Of 250,000 to 400,000 distinct CDR3 sequences listed, roughly an eighth are singletons. Sequenced: PBMCs or a T cell subset sorted from them (not recorded which). The receptors were sampled from a man younger than 30 who had mild COVID-19 (a few samples of this study predate the infection). Cell type and time point are not known.

The chain uses TRBV4-1 and TRBJ2-3; unclear D gene. The length of the CDR3 is 16 residues. CDR1 and CDR2 from the germline V gene are MGHRA and YSYEKL. The V gene lost 0 bases and the J gene lost 0 bases, with 10 bases spanning the gap. The CDR3 nucleotides are TGCGCCAGCAGCCAAGAACGACACCCTAGCACAGATACGCAGTATTTT. Amino acids: CASSQERHPSTDTQYF.

This sequence joins TRBV9 and TRBJ2-1; tentatively, D is TRBD2 (7 bases). Germline-derived CDR1 and CDR2 are SGDLS and YYNGEE. CDR3 length equals 16 residues. Trimming left V 0 bases short and J 6 bases short, with 16 bases between. This chain's CDR3 is CASSVVIGGASNEQFF. The CDR3 DNA follows: TGTGCCAGCAGCGTAGTTATAGGGGGGGCAAGCAATGAGCAGTTCTTC.

The gene calls are TRBV5-8 and TRBJ1-5; TRBD1 agrees at 7 bases. V gave up 3 bases and J gave up 0 bases; unmatched junction bases: 15. This CDR3 contains 19 residues. Germline assignment: CDR1 SGHTS and CDR2 YDEGEE. This chain's CDR3 is CASSSTTGASHYSNQPQHF. The CDR3 DNA follows: TGTGCCAGCAGCTCAACTACAGGGGCGTCGCATTATAGCAATCAGCCCCAGCATTTT.

This chain connects TRBV6-5 to TRBJ2-7; no clear D. CDR1 and CDR2 from the germline V gene are MNHEY and SVGAGI. The CDR3 sequence is 13 residues long. V was shortened by 7 bases and J by 0 bases, with 10 bases between the two germline ends. The CDR3 DNA sequence: TGTGCCAGCATGGCCACCAGCTCCTACGAGCAGTACTTC. Encoded protein: CASMATSSYEQYF.

The count of this clonotype is one. This chain uses TRBV9 with TRBJ2-2; D not resolved. Germline V gives CDR1 SGDLS, CDR2 YYNGEE. Trimming cost V 2 bases and J 0 bases, with 14 bases left between them. The CDR3 covers 17 residues. CDR3 sequence reads: CASSVTRNFANTGELFF. In DNA, the CDR3 is TGTGCCAGCAGCGTTACTCGGAATTTCGCGAACACCGGGGAGCTGTTTTTT.

The chain has TRBV20-1 and TRBJ2-5; D is undetermined. The germline V gene has CDR1 DFQATT and CDR2 SNEGSKA (reference sequence). Trimming took off 6 bases at V and 1 base at J, with 6 bases between the two ends. This CDR3 has 11 residues. For the CDR3, the DNA is TGCAGTGCCAGGACCCAAGAGACCCAGTACTTC. It is translated as CSARTQETQYF.

The rearrangement uses TRBV7-2 and TRBJ1-3; tentative D call: TRBD1 (6 bases). Trimming shortened V by 3 bases and J by 8 bases, and 23 bases separated the two germline ends. CDR1 and CDR2 from the germline V gene are SGHTA and FQGNSA. CDR3 length: 17 residues. The CDR3 sequence: CASSFSKQGPRKDTIYF. CDR3 nucleotide sequence: TGTGCCAGCAGCTTTTCAAAACAGGGCCCACGAAAGGACACCATATATTTT.

The chain carries TRBV18 and TRBJ1-2; D is undetermined. The CDR3 is 15 amino acids. Germline values: CDR1 KGHSH, CDR2 LQKENI. V was shortened by 3 bases and J by 1 base, with 12 bases between the two germline ends. CDR3 loop: CASSPRPAVNYGYTF. Written as DNA, the CDR3 is TGTGCCAGCTCACCTCGGCCGGCAGTTAACTATGGCTACACCTTC.

The chain links TRBV4-3 to TRBJ2-3; D unresolved. Trimming removed 0 bases from V and 0 bases from J, with 7 bases in between. Germline-derived CDR1 and CDR2 are LGHNA and YSLEER. The CDR3 contains 15 residues. The CDR3 region has the DNA TGCGCCAGCAGCCAAGATGATCTTAGCACAGATACGCAGTATTTT. Protein sequence: CASSQDDLSTDTQYF.

The chain is built from TRBV7-2 and TRBJ1-1, with D unresolved. The CDR3 is 12 amino acids. Looked up from germline, CDR1 is SGHTA and CDR2 is FQGNSA. Trimming left V 1 base short and J 11 bases short, with 11 bases between. CDR3 in amino acids: CASSLDRSFAFF. Here the CDR3 DNA reads TGTGCCAGCAGCTTAGATCGTAGTTTTGCTTTCTTT. Full variable domain (remainder filled in from reference TRBV7-2 and TRBJ1-1): GAGVSQSPSNKVTEKGKDVELRCDPISGHTALYWYRQSLGQGLEFLIYFQGNSAPDKSGLPSDRFSAERTGGSVSTLTIQRTQQEDSAVYLCASSLDRSFAFFGQGTRLTVV.

This clonotype has only a few counts. This rearrangement joins TRBV30 to TRBJ1-1, with a tentative D call TRBD1 (5 bases). Trimming shortened V by 0 bases and J by 0 bases, and 5 bases separated the two germline ends. CDR1 and CDR2 from the germline V gene are GTSNPN and SVGIG (reference sequence). The CDR3 loop spans 13 amino acids. CDR3 region: CAWSVGVNTEAFF. CDR3 bases: TGTGCCTGGAGTGTGGGGGTGAACACTGAAGCTTTCTTT.

V and J are TRBV20-1 and TRBJ2-5, with unresolved D. Trimming took 6 bases from V and 0 from J, leaving 14 bases between them. This CDR3 is built from 14 residues. Germline V gene sequence: CDR1 DFQATT, CDR2 SNEGSKA (reference sequence). The CDR3 region has the DNA TGCAGTGCCATCGCGCCGCCCTACCAAGAGACCCAGTACTTC. It translates to CSAIAPPYQETQYF.

This clonotype was counted many times. The chain carries TRBV4-1 and TRBJ1-2; TRBD1 matches 7 bases. V dropped 0 bases and J dropped 4; count of bases not matched to a gene: 2. This CDR3 is 14 amino acids long. In germline, CDR1 is MGHRA, CDR2 YSYEKL. CDR3 sequence: CASSQEGTAYGYTF. For the CDR3, the DNA is TGCGCCAGCAGCCAAGAAGGGACAGCCTATGGCTACACCTTC.

The rearrangement uses TRBV19 and TRBJ2-2; D remains unclear. CDR3 length: 14 residues. The V end was cut by 7 bases, the J end by 0 bases, with 9 bases between. Germline values: CDR1 LNHDA, CDR2 SQIVND (reference sequence). CDR3 nucleotides: TGTGCCAGTATGTGGGGTGCGAACACCGGGGAGCTGTTTTTT. Translated: CASMWGANTGELFF.

This clonotype was counted between two and nine times. This rearrangement joins TRBV5-6 to TRBJ1-5; possible D gene TRBD1, 5 bases. Germline-derived CDR1 and CDR2 are SGHDT and YYEEEE. CDR3 length equals 15 residues. Between the trimmed V and J ends, which lost 0 bases and 4 bases, there was a span of 11 bases. The CDR3 DNA is TGTGCCAGCAGCTTGGAAGGGGCTCGGAATCAGCCCCAGCATTTT. Its protein is CASSLEGARNQPQHF.

Many counts were recorded for this clonotype. The rearrangement links TRBV9 to TRBJ2-3; no clear D gene. CDR1 and CDR2 (germline): SGDLS, YYNGEE. CDR3 length equals 11 residues. The ends were cut back, 0 bases at V and 9 bases at J, with 5 bases in the middle. The CDR3 nucleotides are TGTGCCAGCAGCGTAGTAGGAACGCAGTATTTT. Amino acid sequence: CASSVVGTQYF.

The count of this clonotype is one. The V call is TRBV7-8, the J call TRBJ1-1, with 9 bases aligning to TRBD1. From germline, CDR1 is SGHVS and CDR2 FQNEAQ. V shed 3 bases and J 5 bases; nucleotides not matched to a gene: 4. The CDR3 length is 14 residues. CDR3 in DNA: TGTGCCAGCAGCTTTCGGACAGGGGCAACTGAAGCTTTCTTT. This encodes CASSFRTGATEAFF.

This clonotype was seen a handful of times. The chain couples TRBV5-1 to TRBJ1-1; D is unresolved. CDR3 length: 14 amino acids. Per germline, CDR1 SGHRS and CDR2 YFSETQ. The V end was cut by 1 base, the J end by 8 bases, with 15 bases between. The CDR3 DNA reads as TGCGCCAGCAGCTTGACCGGGCAAAACAGCGAAGCTTTCTTT. This codes for CASSLTGQNSEAFF.

The genes are TRBV7-9 and TRBJ2-1, with a weak D call TRBD1 (6 bases). V lost 3 bases, J lost 4 bases, and 13 bases lay in between. The CDR3 spans 15 residues. Germline V gives CDR1 SEHNR, CDR2 FQNEAQ (reference sequence). CDR3 in DNA: TGTGCCAGCAGCTTTGGCCAGGGGCCTTACAATGAGCAGTTCTTC. It encodes CASSFGQGPYNEQFF.

The V gene is TRBV6-2 or TRBV6-3, the J gene TRBJ1-6, with D hard to call. Between the trimmed V and J ends, which lost 6 bases and 12 bases, there was a span of 15 bases. CDR3 length equals 13 residues. Germline assignment: CDR1 MNHEY and CDR2 SVGEGT. The chain's CDR3 is CASSPGVREPLHF. CDR3 nucleotide sequence: TGTGCCAGCAGCCCCGGGGTAAGAGAACCCCTCCACTTT.

The chain uses TRBV2 and TRBJ1-1; 7 bases agree with TRBD1. CDR3 length: 14 amino acids. Germline V lookup: CDR1 SNHLY, CDR2 FYNNEI. V dropped 4 bases and J dropped 5; count of bases not matched to a gene: 7. The CDR3 region is CASSAETGWTEAFF. Written as DNA, the CDR3 is TGTGCCAGCAGTGCCGAGACAGGGTGGACTGAAGCTTTCTTT.

This clonotype was picked up a small number of times. The gene calls are TRBV6-6 and TRBJ1-2, with 10 bases lining up with TRBD1. Germline CDR1 reads MNHNY; CDR2 reads SVGAGI (reference sequence). J was trimmed by 6 bases and V by 2 bases; bases with no gene match: 9. The CDR3 is 16 amino acids. CDR3 region: CASSYLPTGGEHGYTF. In DNA form, the CDR3 reads TGTGCCAGCAGTTACCTGCCGACAGGGGGCGAGCATGGCTACACCTTC.

This clonotype was observed a few times. The V call is TRBV18, the J call TRBJ2-1, with D perhaps TRBD1 (6 bases). This CDR3 region has 14 residues. Germline-derived CDR1 and CDR2 are KGHSH and LQKENI. V gave up 3 bases and J gave up 7 bases, with 13 bases separating them. CDR3 nucleotides: TGTGCCAGCTCACCTACGCAGGGGTTAAATGAGCAGTTCTTC. This translates into CASSPTQGLNEQFF.

In its sample, this clonotype was seen a few times. This chain joins TRBV7-9 and TRBJ1-1; D is undetermined. The length of the CDR3 is 16 residues. V shed 4 bases and J shed 7 bases, with 22 bases lying between them. In germline, CDR1 is SEHNR, CDR2 FQNEAQ (reference sequence). The CDR3 nucleotides read TGTGCCAGCAGCTCCCATCGGGAGGGCGGATATCTTGAAGCTTTCTTT. It is translated as CASSSHREGGYLEAFF. Filled out from reference TRBV7-9 and TRBJ1-1, the complete variable domain reads DTGVSQNPRHKITKRGQNVTFRCDPISEHNRLYWYRQTLGQGPEFLTYFQNEAQLEKSRLLSDRFSAERPKGSFSTLEIQRTEQGDSAMYLCASSSHREGGYLEAFFGQGTRLTVV.

The chain employs TRBV6-2 or TRBV6-3 and TRBJ2-7; TRBD1 matches 9 bases. Germline values: CDR1 MNHEY, CDR2 SVGEGT. This CDR3 spans 21 amino acids. V dropped 2 bases and J dropped 0; count of bases not matched to a gene: 20. The DNA for the CDR3 is TGTGCCAGCAGTTACCCAATAAATCCTCAGGACAGGGGAAGTGGCTCCTACGAGCAGTACGTC. Protein sequence: CASSYPINPQDRGSGSYEQYV.

Many counts were recorded for this clonotype. J is TRBJ1-2 and V is TRBV7-9; a possible D gene is TRBD1 (6 bases). Germline CDR1 is SEHNR and CDR2 is FQNEAQ (reference sequence). The CDR3 is 13 amino acids. The V and J ends lost 3 bases and 7 bases respectively, with 12 bases between them. CDR3 in DNA: TGTGCCAGCAGCTTCGGGGGCGTGGGTGGCTACACCTTC. This sequence encodes CASSFGGVGGYTF.

This clonotype occurred a few times. The J gene is TRBJ2-3, the V gene TRBV6-4; no definite D call. V gave up 2 bases and J gave up 0 bases, with 12 bases separating them. This CDR3 comprises 16 residues. CDR1 and CDR2 from the germline V gene are MRHNA and SNTAGT. CDR3 DNA sequence: TGTGCCAGCAGTGACCTTTATGGTACTAGCACAGATACGCAGTATTTT. Translated: CASSDLYGTSTDTQYF.

The CDR3 spells CSAGGTGGNQPQHF. The CDR3 region has the DNA TGCAGTGCAGGAGGGACAGGCGGTAATCAGCCCCAGCATTTT. The chain links TRBV20-1 to TRBJ1-5; 8 bases fit TRBD1. Germline values: CDR1 DFQATT, CDR2 SNEGSKA (reference sequence). J was trimmed by 4 bases and V by 6 bases; bases with no gene match: 8. The CDR3 loop spans 14 amino acids.

The sample holds a few counts of this clonotype. The V call is TRBV20-1, the J call TRBJ1-2; D is unclear. V lost 0 bases and J 9 bases, leaving 20 bases between the germline ends. CDR1 is DFQATT, CDR2 SNEGSKA, per germline (reference sequence). This CDR3 has 15 residues. The CDR3 bases are TGCAGTGCTAGAGACCCCTGGAGGATAACTATGAGCTACACCTTC. This codes for CSARDPWRITMSYTF.

This clonotype was seen more than once but under ten times. The V and J genes are TRBV5-8 and TRBJ2-2; TRBD2 might be the D (6 bases). Per germline, CDR1 SGHTS and CDR2 YDEGEE. Trimming took off 5 bases at V and 8 bases at J, with 13 bases between the two ends. The CDR3 has 13 amino acids. Here the CDR3 DNA reads TGTGCCAGCAGTGTTCGGGGGTCGGGGGAGCTGTTTTTT. Translating it yields CASSVRGSGELFF.

The chain links TRBV10-2 to TRBJ1-2; D is undetermined. Germline-derived CDR1 and CDR2 are WSHSY and SAAADI. Trimming removed 0 bases at V and 0 bases at J, with 5 bases between. The CDR3 loop spans 14 amino acids. The CDR3: CASSESRANYGYTF. CDR3 nucleotide sequence: TGCGCCAGCAGTGAGTCTCGGGCTAACTATGGCTACACCTTC.